These 27 T cell receptor beta chains originate from one sample sequenced in a study of blood T cells in healthy people across ages. A J-beta primer mix and a sample-barcoded 5' primer were used in a second PCR of about 7 to 11 cycles. TCRdb ran MiXCR on the 5' RACE reads and lists one entry per CDR3 protein. This table has roughly 900,000 distinct CDR3 sequences, 29% appearing once. The sequenced sample was blood. The receptors originated from a woman older than 75 in good health.

The chain uses TRBV14 and TRBJ2-3; TRBD1 matches 8 bases. There are 15 residues in the CDR3. After removal of 7 bases from V and 0 bases from J, the junction contained 6 bases not matched to a gene. The germline gives CDR1 SGHDN, CDR2 FVKESK. This chain's CDR3 is CASNTGGASTDTQYF. Here the CDR3 DNA reads TGTGCCAGCAACACAGGGGGAGCCAGCACAGATACGCAGTATTTT.

This clonotype has just one count. A much larger clone differs from this one at a single base, so this may be a read error. V and J are TRBV12-3 or TRBV12-4 and TRBJ2-5; 7 positions match TRBD2. The end of the DNA is better explained by TRBJ2-7, so the J call may be wrong. The CDR3 sequence is 15 residues long. In nucleotides, the CDR3 is TGTGCCAGCACGGCACGAGCGGGGTCCTACGGCGAGCAGTACTTC. Protein: CASTARAGSYGEQYF.

In this sample, this clonotype turned up many times. The rearrangement uses TRBV11-1 and TRBJ2-5, with a possible D match to TRBD2 (5 bases). Germline V gives CDR1 SGHAT, CDR2 FQDESV (reference sequence). This CDR3 spans 12 amino acids. V lost 10 bases to trimming and J lost 2 bases, with 11 bases between them. CDR3 in DNA: TGTGCCACCCAAGGGAGTCAAGAGACCCAGTACTTC. Translated, it gives CATQGSQETQYF.

At least ten counts were recorded for this clonotype. The V gene is TRBV7-2, the J gene TRBJ2-1; D is uncertain. CDR1 and CDR2 (germline): SGHTA, FQGNSA. The CDR3 is 13 amino acids. The germline V and J ends were trimmed by 2 bases and 5 bases, with 7 bases remaining between them. The CDR3 sequence is CASSLNGHNEQFF. The DNA of the CDR3 is TGTGCCAGCAGCTTAAACGGCCACAATGAGCAGTTCTTC. The variable domain in full, with the rest retrieved from reference TRBV7-2 and TRBJ2-1, is GAGVSQSPSNKVTEKGKDVELRCDPISGHTALYWYRQSLGQGLEFLIYFQGNSAPDKSGLPSDRFSAERTGGSVSTLTIQRTQQEDSAVYLCASSLNGHNEQFFGPGTRLTVL.

As to this clonotype: A read error may explain this, as a much larger clone is one base away. This chain joins TRBV2 and TRBJ2-3; possibly TRBD2 for D (7 bases). From germline, CDR1 is SNHLY and CDR2 FYNNEI. This CDR3 is 15 amino acids long. The CDR3 is CASSEDVGGANTRYF. CDR3 DNA sequence: TGTGCCAGCAGTGAGGACGTAGGGGGGGCTAATACGCGGTATTTT.

J is TRBJ2-3 and V is TRBV12-5; maybe TRBD1 (6 bases). CDR3 length: 12 amino acids. Looked up from germline, CDR1 is LGHNT and CDR2 is FRNRAP. V was cut by 7 bases and J by 6 bases, with 11 bases left in between. CDR3 DNA: TGTGCTAGTGCCCAGAGGGGGGATACGCAGTATTTT. Amino acid sequence: CASAQRGDTQYF.

This clonotype has at least ten counts. V gene TRBV24-1 combines with J gene TRBJ2-3; D might be TRBD1 (6 bases). The germline gives CDR1 KGHDR, CDR2 SFDVKD. This CDR3 has 14 amino acids. Trimming pared 10 bases from V and 4 bases from J, leaving 17 bases between. DNA of the CDR3: TGTGCCACTATAAGGTGGGGGCAGGCAGATACGCAGTATTTT. It yields the protein CATIRWGQADTQYF.

With regard to this clonotype: The junction and the germline gene differ at one end; a read error may be behind it. This rearrangement joins TRBV30 to TRBJ1-1; D ambiguous. Germline V gene sequence: CDR1 GTSNPN, CDR2 SVGIG (reference sequence). This CDR3 has 14 residues. The CDR3 DNA is TGTGCCTGGAGTGCCGACCTCATGAACACTGTAGCTTTCTTT. Its translation: CAWSADLMNTVAFF. The entire variable domain, with the rest obtained from reference TRBV30 and TRBJ1-1, is as follows: SQTIHQWPATLVQPVGSPLSLECTVEGTSNPNLYWYRQAAGRGLQLLFYSVGIGQISSEVPQNLSASRPQDRQFILSSKKLLLSDSGFYLCAWSADLMNTVAFFGQGTRLTVV.

This clonotype was seen repeatedly, ten times or more. The J gene is TRBJ2-1, the V gene TRBV7-2; 13 bases match TRBD2. From germline, CDR1 is SGHTA and CDR2 FQGNSA. This CDR3 is built from 16 residues. V lost 5 bases, J lost 6 bases, and 7 bases stayed unmatched. The CDR3 protein is CASSAELAGGPNEQFF. The CDR3 nucleotides are TGTGCCAGCAGCGCCGAACTAGCGGGGGGGCCCAATGAGCAGTTCTTC.

In its sample, this clonotype was seen many times. The rearrangement joins TRBV24-1 to TRBJ2-1, with a possible D match to TRBD1 (6 bases). The CDR3 is made up of 15 amino acids. In germline, CDR1 is KGHDR, CDR2 SFDVKD. V was clipped by 0 bases and J by 6 bases, with 11 bases between them. CDR3 bases: TGTGCCACCAGTGATTTGCGGGGCAGGGGCAATGAGCAGTTCTTC. Encoded protein: CATSDLRGRGNEQFF.

To note about this clonotype: A read error may be the cause here, since a much bigger clone is one base away. This chain links TRBV12-3 or TRBV12-4 with TRBJ2-3; D uncertain. CDR3 size: 15 residues. CDR3 sequence: CASRFGRPSTDAQYF. The CDR3 bases are TGTGCCAGCAGGTTCGGCAGACCGAGCACAGATGCGCAGTATTTT.

The V call is TRBV7-9, the J call TRBJ1-2; 9 bases line up with TRBD1. Germline values: CDR1 SEHNR, CDR2 FQNEAQ (reference sequence). The CDR3 spans 14 residues. V was pared by 6 bases and J by 3 bases, with 5 bases of the junction left unmatched. In DNA form, the CDR3 reads TGTGCCAGCAGTAGGACAGGGGATCACTATGGCTACACCTTC. Its translation is CASSRTGDHYGYTF.

CDR3 loop: CATSRDKGQYGYTF. CDR3 nucleotides: TGTGCCACCAGCAGAGATAAGGGACAGTATGGCTACACCTTC. The rearrangement joins TRBV15 to TRBJ1-2, with 7 bases fitting TRBD1. V was clipped by 0 bases and J by 5 bases; unmatched bases: 3. Germline V lookup: CDR1 LNHNV, CDR2 YYDKDF (reference sequence). This CDR3 is built from 14 residues.

V usage is TRBV7-9 and J usage is TRBJ2-1; D uncertain. The CDR3 loop spans 14 amino acids. Germline V gene sequence: CDR1 SEHNR, CDR2 FQNEAQ (reference sequence). The germline V and J ends were trimmed by 5 bases and 8 bases, with 16 bases remaining between them. This CDR3 reads CASSAGSGQDEQFF. The CDR3 DNA sequence: TGTGCCAGCAGCGCTGGGTCCGGGCAGGATGAGCAGTTCTTC.

As to this clonotype: Being one base from a much bigger clone, this may be a read error. The chain couples TRBV4-3 to TRBJ1-2; 7 positions match TRBD1. Germline V gene sequence: CDR1 LGHNA, CDR2 YSLEER. CDR3 size: 16 residues. The CDR3 sequence: CTSSQDRDRSNYGYTF. CDR3 bases: TGCACCAGCAGCCAAGATCGGGACAGATCCAACTATGGCTACACCTTC.

The chain recombines TRBV20-1 with TRBJ1-2; 8 bases fit TRBD1. The CDR3 is made up of 15 amino acids. Germline V gives CDR1 DFQATT, CDR2 SNEGSKA (reference sequence). Unmatched junction bases numbered 13, after V lost 6 bases and J lost 4 bases. The DNA of the CDR3 is TGCAGTGCCCCGAAAGGACAGGGTGGCGGCTATGGCTACACCTTC. This sequence encodes CSAPKGQGGGYGYTF.

This clonotype was seen only a few times. The limits of the CDR3 on the DNA are not certain, so only TCRdb's listed CDR3 is given. The chain recombines TRBV7-2 with TRBJ2-7; the DNA was not used to check the table's D call, TRBD2. Looked up from germline, CDR1 is SGHTA and CDR2 is FQGNSA. The CDR3 contains 14 residues when both ends are counted. The CDR3 spells CASSSSRRVYEQYF.

This clonotype was seen many times. The chain is built from TRBV5-1 and TRBJ2-5; D tentatively reads TRBD1 or TRBD2 (6 bases each). The CDR3 sequence is 16 residues long. Germline-derived CDR1 and CDR2 are SGHRS and YFSETQ. With 4 bases removed from V and 1 base from J, the gap between germline ends came to 17 bases. CDR3 nucleotide sequence: TGCGCCAGCAGCAGTCTCTCGGGGGCCGTCCAAGAGACCCAGTACTTC. It yields the protein CASSSLSGAVQETQYF.

The genes are TRBV12-3 or TRBV12-4 and TRBJ1-2; D is unresolved. V was cut by 4 bases and J by 2 bases, with 14 bases left in between. This CDR3 contains 15 residues. The CDR3 DNA reads as TGTGCCAGCAGTTCCGGCCTAAAAATCAACTATGGCTACACCTTC. Its translation is CASSSGLKINYGYTF.

At least ten counts were recorded for this clonotype. The rearrangement links TRBV7-2 to TRBJ2-5; D is possibly TRBD1 (6 bases). V lost 1 base and J lost 5, with 14 bases in between. The germline CDR1 and CDR2 sequences are SGHTA and FQGNSA. The CDR3 contains 15 residues. The CDR3 nucleotides are TGTGCCAGCAGCTTAGGGGGGAGTGGACAGGAGACCCAGTACTTC. Encoded protein: CASSLGGSGQETQYF.

This clonotype was counted only a few times. The chain recombines TRBV6-2 or TRBV6-3 with TRBJ1-5; D is ambiguous. V was trimmed by 6 bases and J by 4 bases, leaving 10 bases between them. CDR1 MNHEY and CDR2 SVGEGT come from the germline V gene. The CDR3 runs to 13 residues. The CDR3 loop is CASSANTNQPQHF. In nucleotides, the CDR3 is TGTGCCAGCAGCGCTAACACGAATCAGCCCCAGCATTTT.

A few counts support this clonotype. V gene TRBV20-1 combines with J gene TRBJ2-3; tentatively, D is TRBD1 or TRBD2 (6 bases each). Germline CDR1 and CDR2: DFQATT and SNEGSKA (reference sequence). This CDR3 spans 14 amino acids. Trimming removed 4 bases at V and 4 bases at J, with 15 bases between. Here the CDR3 reads CSAIGYGGPDTQYF. The CDR3 nucleotides are TGCAGTGCTATTGGATACGGGGGCCCAGATACGCAGTATTTT.

The chain recombines TRBV20-1 with TRBJ2-7; 13 nucleotides line up with TRBD2. Germline assignment: CDR1 DFQATT and CDR2 SNEGSKA (reference sequence). This CDR3 is built from 12 residues. J was trimmed by 11 bases and V by 2 bases; bases with no gene match: 3. The CDR3 region has the DNA TGCAGTGCTAGAACTGGGACTAGCGGGGAGTACTTC. Amino acids: CSARTGTSGEYF.

This clonotype has ten or more counts. The V gene is TRBV20-1, the J gene TRBJ2-5; D perhaps matches TRBD1 (6 bases). The CDR3 extends over 12 amino acids. Germline V gene data show CDR1 as DFQATT and CDR2 as SNEGSKA (reference sequence). The germline V and J ends were trimmed by 3 bases and 3 bases, with 8 bases remaining between them. The CDR3 here is CSARDSKETQYF. CDR3 DNA sequence: TGCAGTGCTAGGGACAGTAAAGAGACCCAGTACTTC.

As to this clonotype: Sequence at one end of the junction differs from germline and may be a read error. The rearrangement uses TRBV14 and TRBJ2-4; TRBD1 matches 7 bases. The assigned J gene may be wrong: the sequence end matches TRBJ2-5 better. The CDR3 runs 15 residues. The germline V gene has CDR1 SGHDN and CDR2 FVKESK. For the CDR3, the DNA is TGTGCCAGCAACCAAAACAGGGGTTCTCGGGAGACCCAGTACTTC. Amino acids: CASNQNRGSRETQYF.

The sample holds a few counts of this clonotype. The chain recombines TRBV11-3 with TRBJ2-1; tentative D call: TRBD1 (6 bases). This CDR3 spans 15 amino acids. Germline assignment: CDR1 SGHNT and CDR2 YENEEA. V was shortened by 1 base and J by 7 bases, with 14 bases between the two germline ends. CDR3 sequence (DNA): TGTGCCAGCAGCTTAGTATTTGGACAGAGGAATGAGCAGTTCTTC. Amino acid sequence: CASSLVFGQRNEQFF.

This clonotype occurred a few times. The rearrangement joins TRBV9 to TRBJ1-6, with a possible D match to TRBD1 (6 bases). Germline-derived CDR1 and CDR2 are SGDLS and YYNGEE. This CDR3 contains 14 residues. The V end was cut by 2 bases, the J end by 7 bases, with 10 bases between. This CDR3 is CASSVGRGNSPLHF. CDR3 DNA sequence: TGTGCCAGCAGCGTTGGCAGGGGCAATTCACCCCTCCACTTT.